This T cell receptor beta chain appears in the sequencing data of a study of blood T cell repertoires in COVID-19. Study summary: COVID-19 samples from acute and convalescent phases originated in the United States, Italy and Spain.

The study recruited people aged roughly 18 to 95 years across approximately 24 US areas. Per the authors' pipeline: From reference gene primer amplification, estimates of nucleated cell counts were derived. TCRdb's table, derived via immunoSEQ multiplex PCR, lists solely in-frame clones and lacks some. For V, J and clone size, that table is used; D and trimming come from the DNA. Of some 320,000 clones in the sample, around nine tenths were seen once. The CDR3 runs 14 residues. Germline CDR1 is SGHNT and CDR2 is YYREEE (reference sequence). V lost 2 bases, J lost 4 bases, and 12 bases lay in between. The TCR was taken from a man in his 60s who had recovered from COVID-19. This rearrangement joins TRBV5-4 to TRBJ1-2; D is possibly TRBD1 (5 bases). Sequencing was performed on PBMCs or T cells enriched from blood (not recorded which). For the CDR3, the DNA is TGTGCCAGCAGCTTTGGCGGACATGGCTATGGCTACACCTTC. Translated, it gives CASSFGGHGYGYTF.